A selection of T cell receptor beta chains follows, all from one sample in a study of OX40 agonist ivuxolimab in advanced cancers. Only in-frame clones appear in the TCRdb table, and some are missing; sequencing was by immunoSEQ multiplex PCR. Here the sample spans around 31,000 clones, roughly 89% being singletons. The sample was CD4+ or CD8+ T cells sorted from blood, taken in a trial of the OX40 agonist ivuxolimab. Source of these receptors: an adult with an advanced solid tumor such as melanoma, head and neck, liver or kidney cancer. Both conserved end residues are trimmed from each CDR3. Rows give clone size only sometimes, using once, few, many, or a class for an expanded clone.

clone size | V gene | CDR3 protein
NA | TRBV10-3 | AISEYGTSGDEQY
NA | TRBV25-1 | ASNPSGEETQY
NA | TRBV11-2 | ASSFPAGGPYEQY
NA | TRBV7-9 | ASSWNRGYEQY
once | TRBV6-5 | ASHLGRAPYNEQF
NA | TRBV27 | ASSLSGPYGYT
NA | TRBV13 | ASSLQGAATGELF
few | TRBV27 | ASSLVGNEQF
NA | TRBV7-2 | ASSLTGLSGNTIY
NA | TRBV6-5 | ASRGDGNTEAF
NA | TRBV7-9 | ASSPRDSNTEAF
NA | TRBV14 | ASSQVGGLGGTEAF
NA | TRBV11-2 | ASTHFQLLDTQY
NA | TRBV11-2 | ATQDGLDEKLF
NA | TRBV5-1 | ASSFEGGGETQY
few | TRBV27 | ASSLGGSNQPQH
NA | TRBV10-2 | ASSEGQGSYEQY
NA | TRBV5-8 | ASTVGTGGEPQH
NA | TRBV15 | ATSSSGGRNIQY
NA | TRBV29-1 | SVEHLEDTQY
NA | TRBV5-5 | ASSLSQPSYEQY
NA | TRBV23-1 | ASSQFPKLTENSYEQY
NA | TRBV13 | ASSLEGVQETQY
NA | TRBV9 | ASSVASGGFYEQY
NA | TRBV19 | ASSNWQQTNQPQH
NA | TRBV16 | ASSQSTPLGETQY
NA | TRBV27 | ASSLAGRFLDTQY
NA | TRBV7-6 | ASSRARGNNEKLF
NA | TRBV4-1 | ASSQDPWGPGNTIY
once | TRBV6-5 | ASSYSIKGGYT
NA | TRBV14 | ASSSRGAEAF
once | TRBV9 | ASNPTEAGYEQY
NA | TRBV7-2 | ASRWATGVNNEQF
NA | TRBV4-2 | ASSLGGVGGYT
NA | TRBV9 | ASSPENRNYEQY
once | TRBV7-9 | ASSLGPVTEAF
NA | TRBV5-1 | ASSFSSEADTQY
NA | TRBV27 | ASSLSSGGTDTQY
NA | TRBV6-1 | ASSEEQGWTEAF
NA | TRBV7-9 | ASSLGGIGEQF
NA | TRBV7-2 | ASSSDRGYQETQY
NA | TRBV11-2 | ASSLEAPVLYGYT
NA | TRBV27 | ASLLRGPGWPSTDTQY
NA | TRBV7-9 | ASSLVVRETQY
few | TRBV7-9 | ASSHGLAGVAGELF
NA | TRBV5-4 | ASSFGGGASDTQY
few | TRBV4-2 | ASSQGPGIGNTEAF
once | TRBV5-4 | ASSEGQGGHEQY
NA | TRBV19 | ASRGELAQH
NA | TRBV7-9 | ASRGTRQETQY
NA | TRBV4-2 | ASTPGFTDTQY
NA | TRBV27 | ASSSTSNTGELF
NA | TRBV6-5 | ASSFGQGNTIY